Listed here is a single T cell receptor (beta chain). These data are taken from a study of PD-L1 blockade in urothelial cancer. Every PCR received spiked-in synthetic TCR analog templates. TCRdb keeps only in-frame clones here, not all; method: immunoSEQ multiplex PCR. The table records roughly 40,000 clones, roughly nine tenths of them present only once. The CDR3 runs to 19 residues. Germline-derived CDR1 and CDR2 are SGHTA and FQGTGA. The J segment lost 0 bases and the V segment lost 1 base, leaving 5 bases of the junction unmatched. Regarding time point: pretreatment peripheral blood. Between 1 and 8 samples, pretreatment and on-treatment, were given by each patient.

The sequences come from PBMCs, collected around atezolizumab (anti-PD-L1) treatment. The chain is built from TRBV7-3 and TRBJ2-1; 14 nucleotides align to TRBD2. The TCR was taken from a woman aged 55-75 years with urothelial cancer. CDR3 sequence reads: CASSLIGGTSGSSYNEQFF. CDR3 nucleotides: TGTGCCAGCAGCTTAATAGGGGGGACTAGCGGGAGCTCCTACAATGAGCAGTTCTTC. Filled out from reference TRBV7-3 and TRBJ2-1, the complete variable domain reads GAGVSQTPSNKVTEKGKYVELRCDPISGHTALYWYRQSLGQGPEFLIYFQGTGAADDSGLPNDRFFAVRPEGSVSTLKIQRTERGDSAVYLCASSLIGGTSGSSYNEQFFGPGTRLTVL.